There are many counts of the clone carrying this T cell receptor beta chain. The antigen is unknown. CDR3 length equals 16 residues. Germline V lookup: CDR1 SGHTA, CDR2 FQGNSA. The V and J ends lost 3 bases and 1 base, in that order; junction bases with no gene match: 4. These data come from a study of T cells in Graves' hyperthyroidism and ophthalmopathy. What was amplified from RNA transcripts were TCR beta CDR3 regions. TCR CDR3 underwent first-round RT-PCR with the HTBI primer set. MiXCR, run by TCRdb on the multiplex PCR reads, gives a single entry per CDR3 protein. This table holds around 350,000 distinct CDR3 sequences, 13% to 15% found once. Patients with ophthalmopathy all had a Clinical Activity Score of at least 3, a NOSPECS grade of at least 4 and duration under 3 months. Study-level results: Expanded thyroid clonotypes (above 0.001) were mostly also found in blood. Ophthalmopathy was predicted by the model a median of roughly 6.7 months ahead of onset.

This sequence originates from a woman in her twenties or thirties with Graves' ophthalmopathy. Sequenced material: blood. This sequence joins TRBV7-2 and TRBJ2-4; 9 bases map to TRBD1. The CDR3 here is CASSFNRGLAKNIQYF. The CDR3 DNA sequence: TGTGCCAGCAGCTTCAACAGGGGGCTTGCCAAAAACATTCAGTACTTC. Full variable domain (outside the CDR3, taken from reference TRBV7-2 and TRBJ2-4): GAGVSQSPSNKVTEKGKDVELRCDPISGHTALYWYRQSLGQGLEFLIYFQGNSAPDKSGLPSDRFSAERTGGSVSTLTIQRTQQEDSAVYLCASSFNRGLAKNIQYFGAGTRLSVL.